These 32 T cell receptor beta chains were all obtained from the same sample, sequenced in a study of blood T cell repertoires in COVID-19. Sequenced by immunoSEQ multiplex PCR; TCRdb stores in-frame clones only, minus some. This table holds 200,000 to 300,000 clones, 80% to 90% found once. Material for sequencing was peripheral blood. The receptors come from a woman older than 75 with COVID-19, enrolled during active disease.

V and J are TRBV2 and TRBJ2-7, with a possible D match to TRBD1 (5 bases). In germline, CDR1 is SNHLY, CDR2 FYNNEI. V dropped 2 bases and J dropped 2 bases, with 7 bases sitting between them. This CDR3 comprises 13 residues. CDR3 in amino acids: CASSERGTYEQYF. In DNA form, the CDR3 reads TGTGCCAGCAGTGAAAGGGGAACCTACGAGCAGTACTTC. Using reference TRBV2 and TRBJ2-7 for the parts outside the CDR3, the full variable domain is EPEVTQTPSHQVTQMGQEVILRCVPISNHLYFYWYRQILGQKVEFLVSFYNNEISEKSEIFDDQFSVERPDGSNFTLKIRSTKLEDSAMYFCASSERGTYEQYFGPGTRLTVT.

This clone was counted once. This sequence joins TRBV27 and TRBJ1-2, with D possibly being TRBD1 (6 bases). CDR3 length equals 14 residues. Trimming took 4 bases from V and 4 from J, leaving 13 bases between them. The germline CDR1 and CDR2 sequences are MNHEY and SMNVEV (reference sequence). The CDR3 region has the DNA TGTGCCAGCAGTTCTTCAGGGGTCCGCTATGGCTACACCTTC. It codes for CASSSSGVRYGYTF.

DNA of the CDR3: TGTGCTAGTGGTTTGCTCCGGGGGGCACAGGTACCTGAAGCTTTCTTT. This codes for CASGLLRGAQVPEAFF. This rearrangement joins TRBV12-5 to TRBJ1-1; D is possibly TRBD1 (6 bases). Germline CDR1 and CDR2: LGHNT and FRNRAP. The CDR3 has 16 amino acids. Trimming cost V 2 bases and J 6 bases, with 19 bases left between them.

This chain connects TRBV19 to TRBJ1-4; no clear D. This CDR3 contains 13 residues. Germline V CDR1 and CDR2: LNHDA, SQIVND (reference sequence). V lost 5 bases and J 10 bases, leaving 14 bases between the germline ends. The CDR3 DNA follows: TGTGCCAGTAGTCCCCAATCGCTAGGAAAACTGTTTTTT. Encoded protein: CASSPQSLGKLFF.

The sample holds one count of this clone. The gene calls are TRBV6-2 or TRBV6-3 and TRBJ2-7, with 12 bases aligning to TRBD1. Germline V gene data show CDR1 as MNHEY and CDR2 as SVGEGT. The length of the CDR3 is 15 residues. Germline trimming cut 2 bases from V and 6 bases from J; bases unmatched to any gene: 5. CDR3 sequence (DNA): TGTGCCAGCAGTTACACTGGGACAGGGGGCAGCGAGCAGTACTTC. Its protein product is CASSYTGTGGSEQYF.

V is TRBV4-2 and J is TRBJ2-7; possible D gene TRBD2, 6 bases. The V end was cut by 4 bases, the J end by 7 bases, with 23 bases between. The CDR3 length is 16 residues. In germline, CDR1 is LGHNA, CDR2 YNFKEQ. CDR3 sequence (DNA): TGTGCCAGCAGCCCGCAGGTACTGGCGGGGAAGGAGGAGCAGTACTTC. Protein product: CASSPQVLAGKEEQYF.

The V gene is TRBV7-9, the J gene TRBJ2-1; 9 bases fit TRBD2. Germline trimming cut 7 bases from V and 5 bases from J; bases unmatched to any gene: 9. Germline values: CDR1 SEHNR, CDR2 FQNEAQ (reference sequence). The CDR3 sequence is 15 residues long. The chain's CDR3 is CASTLTAGGNNEQFF. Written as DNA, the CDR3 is TGTGCCAGCACACTAACAGCGGGAGGTAACAATGAGCAGTTCTTC.

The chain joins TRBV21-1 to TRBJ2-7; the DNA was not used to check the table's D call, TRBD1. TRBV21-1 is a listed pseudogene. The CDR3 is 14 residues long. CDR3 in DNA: TGTGCCAGCAGGGGGCTAGTCCGATTCTACGAGCAGTACTTC. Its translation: CASRGLVRFYEQYF.

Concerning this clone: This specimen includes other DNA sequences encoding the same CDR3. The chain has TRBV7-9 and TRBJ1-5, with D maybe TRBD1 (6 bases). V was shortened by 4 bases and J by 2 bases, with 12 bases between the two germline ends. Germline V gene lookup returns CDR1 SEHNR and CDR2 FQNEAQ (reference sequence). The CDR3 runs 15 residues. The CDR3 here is CASSSQGAGNQPQHF. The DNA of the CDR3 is TGTGCCAGCAGCTCACAGGGAGCGGGCAATCAGCCCCAGCATTTT.

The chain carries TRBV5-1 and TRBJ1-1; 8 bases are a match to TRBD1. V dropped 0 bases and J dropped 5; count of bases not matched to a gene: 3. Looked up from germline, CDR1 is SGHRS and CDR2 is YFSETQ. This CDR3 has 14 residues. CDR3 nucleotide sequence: TGCGCCAGCAGCTTGGTGGACAGGGTGACTGAAGCTTTCTTT. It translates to CASSLVDRVTEAFF.

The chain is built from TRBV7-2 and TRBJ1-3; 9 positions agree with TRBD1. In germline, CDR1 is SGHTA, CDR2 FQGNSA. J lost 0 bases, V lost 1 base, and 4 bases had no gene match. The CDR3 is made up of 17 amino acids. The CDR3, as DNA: TGTGCCAGCAGCTTAGTTGGGACAGGGAGCTCTGGAAACACCATATATTTT. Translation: CASSLVGTGSSGNTIYF. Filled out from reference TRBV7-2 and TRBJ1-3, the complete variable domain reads GAGVSQSPSNKVTEKGKDVELRCDPISGHTALYWYRQSLGQGLEFLIYFQGNSAPDKSGLPSDRFSAERTGGSVSTLTIQRTQQEDSAVYLCASSLVGTGSSGNTIYFGEGSWLTVV.

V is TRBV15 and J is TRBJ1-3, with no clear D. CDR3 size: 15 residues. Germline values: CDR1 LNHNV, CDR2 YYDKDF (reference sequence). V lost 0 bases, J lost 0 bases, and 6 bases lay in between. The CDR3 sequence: CATSRDSGSGNTIYF. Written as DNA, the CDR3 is TGTGCCACCAGCAGAGATTCGGGCTCTGGAAACACCATATATTTT.

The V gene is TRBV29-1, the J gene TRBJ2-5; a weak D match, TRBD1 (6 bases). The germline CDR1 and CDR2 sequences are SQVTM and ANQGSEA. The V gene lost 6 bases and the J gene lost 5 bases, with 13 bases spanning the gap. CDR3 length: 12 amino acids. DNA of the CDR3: TGCAGCGTCGACAGGCCAATGGAGACCCAGTACTTC. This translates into CSVDRPMETQYF.

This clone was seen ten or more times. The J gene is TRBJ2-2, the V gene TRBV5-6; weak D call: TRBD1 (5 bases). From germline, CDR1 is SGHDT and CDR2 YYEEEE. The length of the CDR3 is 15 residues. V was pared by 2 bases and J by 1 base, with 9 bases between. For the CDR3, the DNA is TGTGCCAGCAGCTTTCAGGGCCGGAACACCGGGGAGCTGTTTTTT. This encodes CASSFQGRNTGELFF.

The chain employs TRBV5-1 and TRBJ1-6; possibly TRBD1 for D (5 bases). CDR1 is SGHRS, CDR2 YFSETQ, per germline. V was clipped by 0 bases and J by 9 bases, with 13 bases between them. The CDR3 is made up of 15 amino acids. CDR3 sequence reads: CASSLGAGWASPLHF. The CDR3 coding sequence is TGCGCCAGCAGCTTGGGGGCAGGGTGGGCTTCACCCCTCCACTTT.

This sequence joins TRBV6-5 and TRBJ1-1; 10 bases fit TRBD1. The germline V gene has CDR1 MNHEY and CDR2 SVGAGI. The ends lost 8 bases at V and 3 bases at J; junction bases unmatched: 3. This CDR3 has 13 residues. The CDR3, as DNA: TGTGCCAGCGACAGGGGGCAGGACACTGAAGCTTTCTTT. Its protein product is CASDRGQDTEAFF.

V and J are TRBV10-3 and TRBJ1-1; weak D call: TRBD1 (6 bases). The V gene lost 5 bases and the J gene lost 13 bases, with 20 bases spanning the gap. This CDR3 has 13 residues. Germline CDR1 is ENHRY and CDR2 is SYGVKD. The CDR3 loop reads CAISPGRTSGDFF. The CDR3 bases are TGTGCCATCAGTCCAGGACGAACCTCAGGGGATTTCTTT.

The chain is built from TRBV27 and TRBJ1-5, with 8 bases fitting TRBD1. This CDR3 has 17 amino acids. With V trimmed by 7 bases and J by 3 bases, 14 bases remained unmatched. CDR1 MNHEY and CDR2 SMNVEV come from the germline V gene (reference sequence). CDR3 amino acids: CASKPQGAKVNNQPQHF. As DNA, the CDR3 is TGTGCCAGCAAACCCCAGGGGGCTAAGGTGAACAATCAGCCCCAGCATTTT.

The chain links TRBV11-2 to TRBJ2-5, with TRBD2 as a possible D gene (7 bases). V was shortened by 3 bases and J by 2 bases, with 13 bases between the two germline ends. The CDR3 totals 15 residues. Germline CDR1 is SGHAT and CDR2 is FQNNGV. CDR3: CASSFGGPYQETQYF. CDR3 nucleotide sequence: TGTGCCAGCAGCTTCGGGGGGCCTTATCAAGAGACCCAGTACTTC.

This chain's CDR3 is CASSPLGTALNQPQHF. The CDR3 DNA is TGTGCCAGCAGTCCCCTTGGGACAGCCCTAAATCAGCCCCAGCATTTT. The chain joins TRBV6-2 or TRBV6-3 to TRBJ1-5; 7 bases are a match to TRBD1. The CDR3 extends over 16 amino acids. Trimming removed 5 bases from V and 4 bases from J; junction bases left unmatched: 11. CDR1 MNHEY and CDR2 SVGEGT come from the germline V gene.

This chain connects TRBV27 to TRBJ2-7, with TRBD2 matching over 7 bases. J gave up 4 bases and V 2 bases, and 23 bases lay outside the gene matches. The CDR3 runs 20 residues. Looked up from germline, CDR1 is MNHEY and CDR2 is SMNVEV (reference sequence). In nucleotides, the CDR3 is TGTGCCAGCAGTTTAGGGTTGACTCGGACACTCGGGGGGAGACGGTACGAGCAGTACTTC. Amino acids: CASSLGLTRTLGGRRYEQYF.

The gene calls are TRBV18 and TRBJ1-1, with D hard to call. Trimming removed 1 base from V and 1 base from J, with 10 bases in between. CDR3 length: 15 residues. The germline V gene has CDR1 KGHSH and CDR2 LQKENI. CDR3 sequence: CASSPLGVENTEAFF. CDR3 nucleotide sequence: TGTGCCAGCTCACCACTCGGGGTGGAGAACACTGAAGCTTTCTTT.

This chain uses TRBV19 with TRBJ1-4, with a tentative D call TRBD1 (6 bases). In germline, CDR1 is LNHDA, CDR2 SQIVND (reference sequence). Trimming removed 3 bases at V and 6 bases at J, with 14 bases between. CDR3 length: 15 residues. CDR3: CASSMGTPGDEKLFF. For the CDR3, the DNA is TGTGCCAGTAGTATGGGGACGCCAGGGGATGAAAAACTGTTTTTT.

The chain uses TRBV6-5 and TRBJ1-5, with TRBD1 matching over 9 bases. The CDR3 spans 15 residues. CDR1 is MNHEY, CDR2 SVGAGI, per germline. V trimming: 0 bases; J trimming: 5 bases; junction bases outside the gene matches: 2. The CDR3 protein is CASSYSRDRDQPQHF. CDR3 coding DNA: TGTGCCAGCAGTTACTCCCGGGACAGGGATCAGCCCCAGCATTTT.

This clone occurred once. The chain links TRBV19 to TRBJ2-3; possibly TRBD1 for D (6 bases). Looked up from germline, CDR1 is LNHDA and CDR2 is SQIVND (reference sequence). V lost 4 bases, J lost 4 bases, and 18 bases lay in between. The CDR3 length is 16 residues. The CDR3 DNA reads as TGTGCCAGTAGTAGATCGTCGCAGGGGCGGGCAGATACGCAGTATTTT. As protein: CASSRSSQGRADTQYF.

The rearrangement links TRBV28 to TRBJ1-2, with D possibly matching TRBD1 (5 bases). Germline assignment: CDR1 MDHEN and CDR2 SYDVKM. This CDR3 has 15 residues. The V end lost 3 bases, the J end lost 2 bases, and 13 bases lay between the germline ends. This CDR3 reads CASSFLDRLNYGYTF. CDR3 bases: TGTGCCAGCAGTTTCCTCGACAGACTGAACTATGGCTACACCTTC.

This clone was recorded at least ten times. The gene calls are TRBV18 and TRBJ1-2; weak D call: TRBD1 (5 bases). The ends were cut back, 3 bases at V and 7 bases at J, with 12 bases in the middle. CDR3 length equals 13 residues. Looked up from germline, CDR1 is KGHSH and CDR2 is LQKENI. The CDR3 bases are TGTGCCAGCTCACCGCAGGGTTTACGTGGCTACACCTTC. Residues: CASSPQGLRGYTF.

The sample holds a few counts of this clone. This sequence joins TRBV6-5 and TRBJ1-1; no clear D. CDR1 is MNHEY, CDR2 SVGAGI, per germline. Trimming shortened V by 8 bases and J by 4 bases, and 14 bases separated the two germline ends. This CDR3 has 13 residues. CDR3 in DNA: TGTGCCAGCCCGTCGCAGGCCGGCACTGAAGCTTTCTTT. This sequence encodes CASPSQAGTEAFF.

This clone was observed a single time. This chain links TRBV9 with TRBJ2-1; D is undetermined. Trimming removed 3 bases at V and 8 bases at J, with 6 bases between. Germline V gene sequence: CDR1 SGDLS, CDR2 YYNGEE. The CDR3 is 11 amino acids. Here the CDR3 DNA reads TGTGCCAGCAGCGCCCGAGATGAGCAGTTCTTC. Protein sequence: CASSARDEQFF.

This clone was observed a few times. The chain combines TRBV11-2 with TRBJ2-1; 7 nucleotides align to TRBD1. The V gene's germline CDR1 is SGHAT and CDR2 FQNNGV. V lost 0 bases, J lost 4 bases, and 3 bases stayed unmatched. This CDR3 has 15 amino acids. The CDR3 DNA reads TGTGCCAGCAGCTTAGAAGGGGGCAAGTACAATGAGCAGTTCTTC. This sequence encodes CASSLEGGKYNEQFF.

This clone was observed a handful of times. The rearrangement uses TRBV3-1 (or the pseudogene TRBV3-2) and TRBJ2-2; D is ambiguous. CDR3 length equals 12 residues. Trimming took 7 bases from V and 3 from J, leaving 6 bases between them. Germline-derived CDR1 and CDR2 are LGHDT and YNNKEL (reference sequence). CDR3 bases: TGTGCCAGCAACATACACACCGGGGAGCTGTTTTTT. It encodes CASNIHTGELFF.

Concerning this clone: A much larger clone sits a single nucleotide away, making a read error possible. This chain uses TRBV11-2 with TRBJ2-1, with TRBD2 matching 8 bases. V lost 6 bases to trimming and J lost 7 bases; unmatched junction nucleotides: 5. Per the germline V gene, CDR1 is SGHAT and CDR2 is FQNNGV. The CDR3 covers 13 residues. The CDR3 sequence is CASRRGGRNEQFF. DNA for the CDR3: TGTGCCAGCAGACGGGGGGGCCGGAATGAGCAGTTCTTC.